The 10 T cell receptor beta chains reported below all come from one sample, sequenced in a study of T cells after yellow fever vaccination. MiXCR was run by TCRdb on the 5' RACE reads, yielding one entry per CDR3 protein. The table has approximately 180,000 distinct CDR3 sequences, 6.2% seen once; the top ten hold approximately 3%. Sequencing was performed on CD4+ T cells sorted from PBMCs, taken on the day of the first yellow fever vaccination. Source of these receptors: a man aged 18-30 years who received the YFV17D yellow fever vaccine.

The chain has TRBV5-1 and TRBJ1-2; possibly TRBD1 for D (5 bases). Germline V CDR1 and CDR2: SGHRS, YFSETQ. This CDR3 has 14 amino acids. V was trimmed by 3 bases and J by 3 bases, leaving 12 bases between them. For the CDR3, the DNA is TGCGCCAGCAGCTCCCCGACAGACTACTATGGCTACACCTTC. This encodes CASSSPTDYYGYTF.

This clonotype was found many times. The junction shows a germline mismatch at one end, possibly a read error. The chain carries TRBV7-7 and TRBJ2-1; tentative D call: TRBD2 (6 bases). The CDR3 spans 13 residues. Germline lookup yields CDR1 SSHAT and CDR2 FNYEAQ (reference sequence). CDR3 sequence: CASSLGTDNEQFF. The CDR3, as DNA: TGTGCCAGCAGTTTAGGGACTGACAATGAGCAGTTCTTC.

This clonotype was detected a few times. The rearrangement joins TRBV30 to TRBJ2-5; 8 bases align to TRBD2. The CDR3 loop spans 15 amino acids. The germline gives CDR1 GTSNPN, CDR2 SVGIG (reference sequence). V shed 2 bases and J 5 bases; nucleotides not matched to a gene: 10. The CDR3 spells CAWSTPGGAGETQYF. The CDR3 region has the DNA TGTGCCTGGAGTACCCCCGGGGGGGCCGGGGAGACCCAGTACTTC.

This clonotype has at least ten counts. The chain uses TRBV28 and TRBJ2-6; no definite D call. The length of the CDR3 is 15 residues. Trimming removed 5 bases at V and 0 bases at J, with 8 bases between. Germline V gene data show CDR1 as MDHEN and CDR2 as SYDVKM. The CDR3 DNA is TGTGCCAGCAGTCCATATAACTCTGGGGCCAACGTCCTGACTTTC. This encodes CASSPYNSGANVLTF.

There are a few counts of this clonotype. This chain connects TRBV7-2 to TRBJ1-5; D is undetermined. The germline V gene has CDR1 SGHTA and CDR2 FQGNSA. V was clipped by 6 bases and J by 7 bases, with 13 bases between them. This CDR3 is built from 13 residues. CDR3 in DNA: TGTGCCAGCAGTCCAACGACCGGGCAGCCCCAGCATTTT. Its protein is CASSPTTGQPQHF.

This clonotype was counted at least ten times. This sequence joins TRBV21-1 and TRBJ2-7; TRBD1, as called in the table, went unchecked against the DNA. TRBV21-1 is deemed a pseudogene. The CDR3 contains 11 residues. CDR3: CASAGHYEQYV. The CDR3 region has the DNA TGTGCCAGCGCCGGGCACTACGAGCAGTACGTC.

This clonotype was seen ten or more times. The V gene is TRBV24-1, the J gene TRBJ1-5; TRBD1 might be the D (6 bases). The CDR3 is 14 amino acids. Per the germline V gene, CDR1 is KGHDR and CDR2 is SFDVKD. V dropped 5 bases and J dropped 11 bases, with 18 bases sitting between them. This chain's CDR3 is CATSVGGADSAQHF. The CDR3 DNA reads as TGTGCCACCAGTGTCGGGGGGGCGGATTCAGCCCAGCATTTT.

The gene calls are TRBV7-3 and TRBJ2-3; D is possibly TRBD2 (6 bases). Trimming cost V 1 base and J 6 bases, with 11 bases left between them. This CDR3 comprises 14 residues. Germline assignment: CDR1 SGHTA and CDR2 FQGTGA. The CDR3 loop is CASSLNGGWDTQYF. The CDR3 DNA reads as TGTGCCAGCAGCTTAAACGGGGGTTGGGATACGCAGTATTTT.

The sample holds many counts of this clonotype. The V and J genes are TRBV9 and TRBJ1-1; 7 bases are shared with TRBD1. This CDR3 is 15 amino acids long. From germline, CDR1 is SGDLS and CDR2 YYNGEE. Trimming removed 3 bases from V and 0 bases from J; junction bases left unmatched: 5. CDR3 sequence: CASSATGILNTEAFF. In DNA, the CDR3 is TGTGCCAGCAGCGCGACAGGGATTTTGAACACTGAAGCTTTCTTT.

This clonotype was detected ten times or more. The chain uses TRBV3-1 and TRBJ1-4; 7 nucleotides align to TRBD1. V shed 4 bases, J shed 8 bases, and the junction held 7 bases outside the gene matches. CDR1 and CDR2 from the germline V gene are LGHDT and YNNKEL (reference sequence). The length of the CDR3 is 14 residues. The DNA of the CDR3 is TGTGCCAGCAGCCTCACAGGGGTCCGAGAAAAACTGTTTTTT. Its translation: CASSLTGVREKLFF.